This T cell receptor beta chain is drawn from a study of T cells after yellow fever vaccination. General observations from the study: Post-booster samples contained most primary-vaccination clones (nearly 98% CD4, around 90% CD8).

TCRdb used MiXCR to reprocess the 5' RACE reads, holding one entry per CDR3 protein. This sample has about 580,000 distinct CDR3 sequences; less than 20% occur once, and the top ten carry around a sixth. The V end lost 1 base, the J end lost 8 bases, and 11 bases lay between the germline ends. This CDR3 is 14 amino acids long. From germline, CDR1 is MGHDK and CDR2 SYGVNS. Concerning this clonotype itself: Antigen unknown.

The clonotype was recovered from a young man who received the YFV17D yellow fever vaccine. The chain joins TRBV25-1 to TRBJ1-4, with D maybe TRBD1 (6 bases). This specimen was PBMCs, taken roughly 5 days after the first yellow fever vaccination. The CDR3 region is CASSESPRGEKLFF. The CDR3 DNA reads TGTGCCAGCAGTGAATCCCCAAGGGGGGAAAAACTGTTTTTT.